This TCR beta chain was identified during a study of response to subunit inactivated influenza vaccine. This clonotype came up many times. The antigen is unknown. General study points: Authors suggested seasonal influenza vaccinations each recruit few new T cells.

Germline loops: CDR1 SQVTM, CDR2 ANQGSEA. V was clipped by 4 bases and J by 2 bases, with 15 bases between them. This CDR3 comprises 14 residues. From the RT-PCR reads, TCRdb called clonotypes with MiXCR, one entry per CDR3 protein. Of about 700,000 distinct CDR3 sequences detected, roughly 13% appear once; the ten largest clones hold 5.5% to 7%. Sequenced here: PBMCs from blood, sampled around two weeks before vaccination. The receptor was isolated from a man between 50 and 59 years old who received an inactivated influenza vaccine. V and J are TRBV29-1 and TRBJ2-7; no firm D call. This CDR3 reads CSVGALHSPYEQYF. CDR3 DNA: TGCAGCGTTGGAGCTTTGCATTCTCCCTACGAGCAGTACTTC.